The 27 T cell receptor beta chains below all came from one sample that was sequenced in a study of cytomegalovirus exposure and HLA in healthy donors. The PCR ran on 60 Vbeta and 13 Jbeta primers. TCRdb keeps only in-frame clones here, not all; method: immunoSEQ multiplex PCR. The sample lists 100,000 to 150,000 clones, roughly 77% seen once, with 5.5% to 7% in the top ten. Sequencing was performed on PBMCs. These receptors were taken from a woman in her thirties or forties in good health and CMV-seropositive.

V and J are TRBV5-4 and TRBJ1-1; no clear D. The V gene lost 5 bases and the J gene lost 0 bases, with 11 bases spanning the gap. The CDR3 extends over 14 amino acids. Germline CDR1 is SGHNT and CDR2 is YYREEE (reference sequence). CDR3 amino acids: CASSHDFMNTEAFF. CDR3 DNA sequence: TGTGCCAGCAGTCACGACTTCATGAACACTGAAGCTTTCTTT.

The J gene is TRBJ2-3, the V gene TRBV5-6, with 7 bases matching TRBD1. This CDR3 is built from 17 residues. Trimming at V came to 2 bases and at J to 4 bases, leaving 13 bases not matched to a gene. From germline, CDR1 is SGHDT and CDR2 YYEEEE. The CDR3 DNA follows: TGTGCCAGCAGCTTACCAAGTCAAGGGGGCAGGGCAGATACGCAGTATTTT. Translation: CASSLPSQGGRADTQYF.

The chain couples TRBV11-3 to TRBJ2-1; possibly TRBD2 for D (5 bases). V lost 4 bases and J lost 1, with 8 bases in between. The CDR3 length is 14 residues. Germline V gives CDR1 SGHNT, CDR2 YENEEA. CDR3 sequence (DNA): TGTGCCAGCAGCTACGCGGGTTCCTACAATGAGCAGTTCTTC. This gives the protein CASSYAGSYNEQFF. Drawing the rest from reference TRBV11-3 and TRBJ2-1, the complete variable domain is EAGVVQSPRYKIIEKKQPVAFWCNPISGHNTLYWYLQNLGQGPELLIRYENEEAVDDSQLPKDRFSAERLKGVDSTLKIQPAELGDSAVYLCASSYAGSYNEQFFGPGTRLTVL.

The chain joins TRBV30 to TRBJ2-5, with 11 nucleotides matching TRBD2. From germline, CDR1 is GTSNPN and CDR2 SVGIG (reference sequence). CDR3 length: 13 residues. Trimming at V came to 1 base and at J to 9 bases, leaving 4 bases not matched to a gene. In nucleotides, the CDR3 is TGTGCCTGGAGTGAGACTAGCGGGGCAGCCCAGTACTTC. It codes for CAWSETSGAAQYF.

This clone was picked up a small number of times. The chain couples TRBV7-9 to TRBJ2-1, with 8 bases that match TRBD1. This CDR3 is 14 amino acids long. CDR1 and CDR2 from the germline V gene are SEHNR and FQNEAQ (reference sequence). With 4 bases clipped from V and 6 bases from J, the junction kept 5 bases outside the gene matches. The CDR3 DNA sequence: TGTGCCAGCAGCTACACACAGGGGGTCAATGAGCAGTTCTTC. Its translation: CASSYTQGVNEQFF.

The rearrangement joins TRBV6-5 to TRBJ1-1; D perhaps matches TRBD1 (5 bases). V lost 7 bases, J lost 0 bases, and 15 bases lay in between. Germline V gene data show CDR1 as MNHEY and CDR2 as SVGAGI. This CDR3 comprises 15 residues. CDR3 DNA sequence: TGTGCCAGCACCTCCCCCTCGGGGGTGAACACTGAAGCTTTCTTT. As protein: CASTSPSGVNTEAFF.

The rearrangement links TRBV14 to TRBJ2-3, with 11 bases aligning to TRBD2. The J segment lost 12 bases and the V segment lost 1 base, leaving 3 bases of the junction unmatched. Germline V lookup: CDR1 SGHDN, CDR2 FVKESK. This CDR3 region has 13 residues. CDR3 region: CASSQVTSGRQYF. DNA for the CDR3: TGTGCCAGCAGCCAAGTTACTAGCGGGAGACAGTATTTT.

V and J are TRBV29-1 and TRBJ1-5, with TRBD1 matching over 9 bases. With V trimmed by 6 bases and J by 5 bases, 11 bases remained unmatched. Germline CDR1 SQVTM, CDR2 ANQGSEA. The CDR3 covers 15 residues. The CDR3 here is CSVSDTGGRHQPQHF. In DNA, the CDR3 is TGCAGCGTCTCGGATACAGGGGGCAGGCATCAGCCCCAGCATTTT.

In DNA form, the CDR3 reads TGTGCCAGCAGTTGGACAGGGCGCCGCAATCAGCCCCAGCATTTT. It is translated as CASSWTGRRNQPQHF. The V and J genes are TRBV28 and TRBJ1-5; 8 nucleotides line up with TRBD1. CDR3 length equals 15 residues. The V gene end was trimmed by 4 bases and the J gene end by 2 bases; junction bases not matched to a gene: 4. Germline values: CDR1 MDHEN, CDR2 SYDVKM.

The chain links TRBV6-6 to TRBJ1-3, with TRBD1 matching 8 bases. V gave up 1 base and J gave up 11 bases; unmatched junction bases: 7. Looked up from germline, CDR1 is MNHNY and CDR2 is SVGAGI (reference sequence). This CDR3 has 14 residues. CDR3 DNA sequence: TGTGCCAGCAGTTACTTGGGACAGGTCGTTGCCATATATTTT. The encoded protein is CASSYLGQVVAIYF.

The chain joins TRBV27 to TRBJ1-5; 9 bases agree with TRBD1. The germline gives CDR1 MNHEY, CDR2 SMNVEV (reference sequence). The CDR3 contains 15 residues. The J segment lost 3 bases and the V segment lost 4 bases, leaving 4 bases of the junction unmatched. The CDR3 DNA follows: TGTGCCAGCAGTTCCGGACAGGGGCCCAATCAGCCCCAGCATTTT. Translating gives CASSSGQGPNQPQHF.

V and J are TRBV6-4 and TRBJ2-1, with 8 bases identical to TRBD2. Trimming took 6 bases from V and 8 from J; bases not matched to a gene: 12. CDR3 size: 15 residues. Looked up from germline, CDR1 is MRHNA and CDR2 is SNTAGT. This CDR3 is CASSGGTSGSDEQFF. DNA for the CDR3: TGTGCCAGCAGCGGTGGGACTAGTGGGAGCGATGAGCAGTTCTTC.

The chain has TRBV18 and TRBJ1-5; the D is unclear. CDR1 is KGHSH, CDR2 LQKENI, per germline. The V end lost 3 bases, the J end lost 3 bases, and 12 bases lay between the germline ends. The CDR3 consists of 15 residues. The CDR3 sequence: CASSPSELPNQPQHF. Written as DNA, the CDR3 is TGTGCCAGCTCACCTTCGGAGCTCCCCAATCAGCCCCAGCATTTT.

Details on this clone: At one of its ends the junction is not consistent with the germline gene, which may arise from a read error. The chain uses TRBV7-7 and TRBJ2-7; 9 nucleotides align to TRBD2. Looked up from germline, CDR1 is SSHAT and CDR2 is FNYEAQ (reference sequence). The CDR3 is made up of 14 amino acids. In DNA, the CDR3 is TGTGCTAGCAGCCCCGCGGGAGGGTCCTACGAGCAGTACTTC. Protein product: CASSPAGGSYEQYF.

This chain connects TRBV21-1 to TRBJ1-2; TRBD1, the table's D call, was not compared with the DNA. TRBV21-1 is described as a pseudogene. This CDR3 region has 16 residues. Here the CDR3 DNA reads TGTGCCAGCAGCAACACCTCGGACAGGGTTTGGAATGGCTACACCTTC. This gives the protein CASSNTSDRVWNGYTF.

V is TRBV4-3 and J is TRBJ2-2; weak D call: TRBD2 (7 bases). This CDR3 contains 16 residues. V was shortened by 0 bases and J by 5 bases, with 13 bases between the two germline ends. Germline lookup yields CDR1 LGHNA and CDR2 YSLEER. The CDR3 spells CASSQEGGAWTGELFF. CDR3 bases: TGCGCCAGCAGCCAAGAGGGGGGGGCTTGGACCGGGGAGCTGTTTTTT.

The chain uses TRBV7-8 and TRBJ2-3; no reliable D call. There are 13 residues in the CDR3. The germline V gene encodes CDR1 SGHVS and CDR2 FQNEAQ. V was shortened by 8 bases and J by 0 bases, with 9 bases between the two germline ends. The CDR3 protein is CASQPGSTDTQYF. The CDR3 DNA reads as TGTGCCAGCCAACCAGGTAGCACAGATACGCAGTATTTT.

The rearrangement joins TRBV28 to TRBJ1-4; D is possibly TRBD1 (5 bases). Between the trimmed V and J ends, which lost 5 bases and 7 bases, there was a span of 14 bases. Germline V gives CDR1 MDHEN, CDR2 SYDVKM. The CDR3 runs 14 residues. CDR3 in amino acids: CASSQQGFGEKLFF. The CDR3, as DNA: TGTGCCAGCAGTCAGCAGGGTTTCGGTGAAAAACTGTTTTTT. The full variable domain, in which reference TRBV28 and TRBJ1-4 provide the parts outside the CDR3, is DVKVTQSSRYLVKRTGEKVFLECVQDMDHENMFWYRQDPGLGLRLIYFSYDVKMKEKGDIPEGYSVSREKKERFSLILESASTNQTSMYLCASSQQGFGEKLFFGSGTQLSVL.

CDR3 in amino acids: CAISGQGNTEAFF. The CDR3 nucleotides are TGTGCCATCAGTGGACAGGGGAACACTGAAGCTTTCTTT. The V and J genes are TRBV10-3 and TRBJ1-1; 7 nucleotides match TRBD1. The CDR3 is made up of 13 amino acids. The V and J ends lost 4 bases and 1 base, in that order; junction bases with no gene match: 0. Germline-derived CDR1 and CDR2 are ENHRY and SYGVKD.

This chain connects TRBV4-2 to TRBJ2-5, with 14 bases identical to TRBD2. Trimming took 3 bases from V and 0 from J; bases not matched to a gene: 9. This CDR3 spans 19 amino acids. The V gene's germline CDR1 is LGHNA and CDR2 YNFKEQ. In DNA, the CDR3 is TGTGCCAGCAGCCAGCATGGGACTAGCGGGGGCCTTAACCAAGAGACCCAGTACTTC. This sequence encodes CASSQHGTSGGLNQETQYF.

This rearrangement joins TRBV18 to TRBJ2-3; a possible D gene is TRBD2 (7 bases). Looked up from germline, CDR1 is KGHSH and CDR2 is LQKENI. This CDR3 spans 16 amino acids. V lost 2 bases and J 3 bases, leaving 15 bases between the germline ends. CDR3 protein: CASSPTEGEGTDTQYF. The CDR3 nucleotides are TGTGCCAGCTCACCAACCGAGGGGGAGGGAACAGATACGCAGTATTTT. The variable domain in full, with the rest retrieved from reference TRBV18 and TRBJ2-3, is NAGVMQNPRHLVRRRGQEARLRCSPMKGHSHVYWYRQLPEEGLKFMVYLQKENIIDESGMPKERFSAEFPKEGPSILRIQQVVRGDSAAYFCASSPTEGEGTDTQYFGPGTRLTVL.

The rearrangement links TRBV19 to TRBJ1-1; D ambiguous. Germline CDR1 reads LNHDA; CDR2 reads SQIVND (reference sequence). Trimming took off 6 bases at V and 1 base at J, with 12 bases between the two ends. This CDR3 is built from 14 residues. CDR3: CASSPGGQNTEAFF. In DNA form, the CDR3 reads TGTGCCAGTAGCCCAGGTGGGCAGAACACTGAAGCTTTCTTT.

About this clone itself: This same CDR3 is encoded by further DNA sequences in the sample. V gene TRBV9 combines with J gene TRBJ2-5; a weak D match, TRBD2 (5 bases). Deletions cut 0 bases from V and 2 bases from J, with 8 bases between. CDR1 SGDLS and CDR2 YYNGEE come from the germline V gene. The CDR3 has 14 amino acids. In nucleotides, the CDR3 is TGTGCCAGCAGCGTAGGCGGGTCACAAGAGACCCAGTACTTC. Translated, it gives CASSVGGSQETQYF.

The rearrangement joins TRBV4-3 to TRBJ2-7, with 9 bases matching TRBD1. V shed 3 bases and J 3 bases; nucleotides not matched to a gene: 6. Looked up from germline, CDR1 is LGHNA and CDR2 is YSLEER. CDR3 size: 15 residues. The CDR3 DNA reads TGCGCCAGCAGCCACTCCCGGACAGGGGACTACGAGCAGTACTTC. It translates to CASSHSRTGDYEQYF.

This clone was observed a few times. The chain uses TRBV9 and TRBJ2-7; TRBD2 matches 7 bases. Losses at the gene ends were 7 bases for V and 4 bases for J; bases not matched to a gene: 5. This CDR3 has 12 amino acids. In germline, CDR1 is SGDLS, CDR2 YYNGEE. CDR3 in amino acids: CASGGVGYEQYF. In nucleotides, the CDR3 is TGTGCCAGCGGGGGGGTTGGTTACGAGCAGTACTTC.

This clone was counted only a few times. The chain recombines TRBV6-1 with TRBJ2-3, with 9 bases matching TRBD2. V was pared by 6 bases and J by 2 bases, with 3 bases of the junction left unmatched. Germline V gene sequence: CDR1 MNHNS, CDR2 SASEGT. The CDR3 runs 14 residues. The CDR3, as DNA: TGTGCCAGCAGGGTAGCGGGAGACACAGATACGCAGTATTTT. It encodes CASRVAGDTDTQYF.

This clone occurred once. This rearrangement joins TRBV27 to TRBJ2-7; 7 bases agree with TRBD2. Germline trimming cut 3 bases from V and 0 bases from J; bases unmatched to any gene: 2. Per the germline V gene, CDR1 is MNHEY and CDR2 is SMNVEV (reference sequence). The CDR3 length is 14 residues. The DNA for the CDR3 is TGTGCCAGCAGTTTGCTAGCGGTCTCCTACGAGCAGTACTTC. This codes for CASSLLAVSYEQYF.